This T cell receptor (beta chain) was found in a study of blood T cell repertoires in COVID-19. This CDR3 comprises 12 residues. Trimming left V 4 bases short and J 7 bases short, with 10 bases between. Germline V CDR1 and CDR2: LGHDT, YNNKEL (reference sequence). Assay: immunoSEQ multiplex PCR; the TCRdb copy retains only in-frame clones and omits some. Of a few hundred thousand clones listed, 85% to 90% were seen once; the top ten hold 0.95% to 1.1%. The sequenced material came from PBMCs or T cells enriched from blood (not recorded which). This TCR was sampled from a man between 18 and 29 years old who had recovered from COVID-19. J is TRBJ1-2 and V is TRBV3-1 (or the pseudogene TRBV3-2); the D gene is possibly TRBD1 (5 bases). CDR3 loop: CASSRPGFGYTF. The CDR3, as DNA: TGTGCCAGCAGCCGCCCAGGGTTTGGCTACACCTTC.